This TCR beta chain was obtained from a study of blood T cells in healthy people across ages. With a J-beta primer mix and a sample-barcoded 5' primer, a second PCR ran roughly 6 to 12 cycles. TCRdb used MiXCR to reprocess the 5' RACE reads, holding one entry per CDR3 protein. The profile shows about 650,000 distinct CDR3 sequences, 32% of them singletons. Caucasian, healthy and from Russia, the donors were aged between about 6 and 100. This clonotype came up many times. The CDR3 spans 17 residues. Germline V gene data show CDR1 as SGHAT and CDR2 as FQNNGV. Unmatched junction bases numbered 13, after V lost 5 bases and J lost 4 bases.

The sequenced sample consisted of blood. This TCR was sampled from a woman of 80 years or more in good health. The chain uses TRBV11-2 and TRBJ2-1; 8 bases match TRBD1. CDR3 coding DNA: TGTGCCAGCAGCAAAGCCCGACAGGGGCGGCCTTACAATGAGCAGTTCTTC. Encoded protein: CASSKARQGRPYNEQFF.